This TCR beta chain was observed in a study of response to subunit inactivated influenza vaccine. Study-wide points: New T cells are recruited in small numbers by each seasonal influenza vaccination, according to the authors' suggestion.

This clonotype appeared many times. Its antigen is unknown. TCRdb fed the RT-PCR reads into MiXCR, producing one record per CDR3 protein. The sample lists about 480,000 distinct CDR3 sequences; under 15% were seen once. Losses at the gene ends were 6 bases for V and 6 bases for J; bases not matched to a gene: 7. The CDR3 covers 14 residues. J is TRBJ1-5 and V is TRBV12-3 or TRBV12-4, with 8 positions matching TRBD1. The receptor was isolated from a man in his fifties who received an inactivated influenza vaccine. Sequenced material: PBMCs from blood, taken 45 days after vaccination. CDR3 DNA: TGTGCCAGCAGCCCTTCAGGGGGCGGTCAGCCCCAGCATTTT. As protein: CASSPSGGGQPQHF.